This passage covers 7 T cell receptor beta chains from one sample sequenced in a study of cytomegalovirus exposure and HLA in healthy donors. The primer mix had 60 Vbeta and 13 Jbeta primers. Repertoires were generated with immunoSEQ multiplex PCR, while TCRdb's copy carries only in-frame clones and drops some. The sample holds 170,000 or so clones, roughly 82% seen once. Input material: PBMCs. Receptor source: a man in his fifties in good health and CMV-seropositive.

The rearrangement links TRBV19 to TRBJ1-4; D might be TRBD1 (6 bases). CDR3 length equals 14 residues. V lost 7 bases and J 5 bases, leaving 14 bases between the germline ends. CDR1 is LNHDA and CDR2 is SQIVND in the germline V gene (reference sequence). The CDR3 reads CASTRDIGNEKLFF. The CDR3 DNA is TGTGCCAGTACCCGGGACATTGGGAATGAAAAACTGTTTTTT.

The chain uses TRBV6-6 and TRBJ1-1; perhaps TRBD1 as D (6 bases). V lost 5 bases to trimming and J lost 0 bases, with 16 bases between them. Looked up from germline, CDR1 is MNHNY and CDR2 is SVGAGI (reference sequence). There are 16 residues in the CDR3. CDR3 sequence reads: CASSDYRAPLNTEAFF. The CDR3 nucleotides are TGTGCCAGCAGTGACTACAGGGCCCCCTTGAACACTGAAGCTTTCTTT.

This clone was observed a few times. Other DNA sequences from this sample encode an identical CDR3 as well. V usage is TRBV5-1 and J usage is TRBJ2-7; D is possibly TRBD1 (5 bases). CDR1 SGHRS and CDR2 YFSETQ come from the germline V gene. V lost 0 bases and J 1 base, leaving 8 bases between the germline ends. This CDR3 has 14 residues. The CDR3 sequence: CASSLAGNSYEQYF. The CDR3 DNA is TGCGCCAGCAGCTTGGCAGGGAATTCCTACGAGCAGTACTTC.

The chain recombines TRBV6-1 with TRBJ1-2, with 10 bases identical to TRBD1. Looked up from germline, CDR1 is MNHNS and CDR2 is SASEGT. CDR3 length: 14 residues. Trimming removed 6 bases from V and 3 bases from J; junction bases left unmatched: 4. CDR3 sequence (DNA): TGTGCCAGCAGAGGGACAGGGGAGTACTATGGCTACACCTTC. As protein: CASRGTGEYYGYTF.

The chain carries TRBV6-1 and TRBJ2-7; D may be TRBD2 (5 bases). This CDR3 spans 13 amino acids. From germline, CDR1 is MNHNS and CDR2 SASEGT. Trimming stripped 3 bases from V and 3 bases from J, with 9 bases between. DNA for the CDR3: TGTGCCAGCAGTGATGGAGCGGTCTACGAGCAGTACGTC. As protein: CASSDGAVYEQYV.

The V and J genes are TRBV5-1 and TRBJ2-5; D is unresolved. V was pared by 1 base and J by 5 bases, with 9 bases between. This CDR3 is built from 13 residues. Germline values: CDR1 SGHRS, CDR2 YFSETQ. The CDR3 here is CASSLPPVETQYF. The CDR3 DNA is TGCGCCAGCAGCTTGCCTCCGGTCGAGACCCAGTACTTC.

This sequence joins TRBV6-1 and TRBJ2-7; TRBD1 matches at 8 bases. V dropped 0 bases and J dropped 11; count of bases not matched to a gene: 6. The CDR3 contains 13 residues. Germline CDR1 is MNHNS and CDR2 is SASEGT. CDR3 residues: CASSEAGTGLEYV. Here the CDR3 DNA reads TGTGCCAGCAGTGAAGCTGGGACAGGCCTCGAGTACGTC.